The 20 T cell receptor beta chains below were found in one sample sequenced in a study of regulatory T cells in long-lasting Graves disease. The TCR beta library used iRepertoire HTBI primers with Arm-PCR amplification of CDR3. In TCRdb, the multiplex PCR reads were re-called with MiXCR into one record per CDR3 protein. The sample yields over 650,000 distinct CDR3 sequences, around 32% seen once. Time point noted: persistent/refractory GD, antithyroid drugs over 5 years with positive TRAb. Generation of the TCR library employed RNA extracted from PBMCs. The sequences come from peripheral blood mononuclear cells (PBMCs), collected when the disease was refractory, from a patient treated with antithyroid drugs. These receptors originate from a female donor with Graves disease.

The table lists this clonotype with many counts. The chain combines TRBV12-5 with TRBJ1-1; D is possibly TRBD1 (6 bases). With 2 bases removed from V and 1 base from J, the gap between germline ends came to 11 bases. The CDR3 is made up of 15 amino acids. Per the germline V gene, CDR1 is LGHNT and CDR2 is FRNRAP. This chain's CDR3 is CASGLSPGANTEAFF. The CDR3 nucleotides read TGTGCTAGTGGTTTGTCCCCGGGGGCGAACACTGAAGCTTTCTTT.

This clonotype has a handful of counts. The J gene is TRBJ1-2, the V gene TRBV6-2 or TRBV6-3; 9 bases align to TRBD1. Germline V gene sequence: CDR1 MNHEY, CDR2 SVGEGT. The CDR3 extends over 13 amino acids. V shed 6 bases and J 6 bases; nucleotides not matched to a gene: 5. This CDR3 is CASRVQGAHGYTF. The CDR3 nucleotides are TGTGCCAGCAGAGTACAGGGGGCCCATGGCTACACCTTC.

This clonotype was seen only a few times. The CDR3 reads CATLRATTNEKLFF. Written as DNA, the CDR3 is TGTGCCACCCTGAGGGCCACAACTAATGAAAAACTGTTTTTT. The rearrangement links TRBV6-1 to TRBJ1-4, with D uncertain. The CDR3 runs to 14 residues. In germline, CDR1 is MNHNS, CDR2 SASEGT. Trimming took 10 bases from V and 0 from J, leaving 12 bases between them.

This clonotype has only a few counts. The CDR3 spells CANSLSGQPQHF. The CDR3 DNA follows: TGTGCCAATAGTTTATCGGGGCAGCCCCAGCATTTT. The chain recombines TRBV28 with TRBJ1-5, with unresolved D. The V end was cut by 10 bases, the J end by 7 bases, with 14 bases between. Germline-derived CDR1 and CDR2 are MDHEN and SYDVKM. The CDR3 runs 12 residues.

In this sample, this clonotype turned up many times. The chain employs TRBV6-1 and TRBJ2-7; tentative D call: TRBD2 (5 bases). The CDR3 contains 13 residues. From germline, CDR1 is MNHNS and CDR2 SASEGT. The germline V and J ends were trimmed by 10 bases and 1 base, with 14 bases remaining between them. CDR3 coding DNA: TGTGCCACCAAGAGGACTTCGTCCTACGAGCAGTACTTC. It specifies CATKRTSSYEQYF.

V and J are TRBV13 and TRBJ2-7; TRBD2 agrees at 12 bases. CDR3 length: 16 amino acids. With 5 bases clipped from V and 3 bases from J, the junction kept 8 bases outside the gene matches. The germline gives CDR1 PRHDT, CDR2 FYEKMQ (reference sequence). The CDR3 sequence: CASSENSGLAGYEQYF. The CDR3 DNA reads TGTGCCAGCAGCGAAAACTCGGGACTAGCGGGCTACGAGCAGTACTTC.

This clonotype was seen ten or more times. The V call is TRBV6-1, the J call TRBJ2-7; 11 bases map to TRBD2. The CDR3 has 16 residues. Per germline, CDR1 MNHNS and CDR2 SASEGT. Trimming removed 5 bases from V and 1 base from J; junction bases left unmatched: 7. The CDR3 coding sequence is TGTGCCAGCAGTCAAGAGGGACTAGCGGAATCCTACGAGCAGTACTTC. Its translation is CASSQEGLAESYEQYF.

The CDR3 spells CASSPTGTSGTLQYF. The CDR3 DNA is TGTGCCAGCAGCCCAACCGGGACTAGCGGGACGTTACAGTACTTC. This sequence joins TRBV7-3 and TRBJ2-7; 13 positions agree with TRBD2. This CDR3 contains 15 residues. J was trimmed by 10 bases and V by 5 bases; bases with no gene match: 11. Germline V gene data show CDR1 as SGHTA and CDR2 as FQGTGA.

V is TRBV6-1 and J is TRBJ1-5; no firm D call. Germline CDR1 is MNHNS and CDR2 is SASEGT. The V and J ends lost 4 bases and 0 bases respectively, with 13 bases between them. CDR3 length: 16 residues. CDR3 DNA: TGTGCCAGCAGTGTTCTGACGGAACCTAGCAATCAGCCCCAGCATTTT. As protein: CASSVLTEPSNQPQHF.

This clonotype was observed a few times. This chain links TRBV19 with TRBJ1-6; 10 bases are a match to TRBD1. Unmatched junction bases numbered 2, after V lost 2 bases and J lost 10 bases. Germline assignment: CDR1 LNHDA and CDR2 SQIVND (reference sequence). The CDR3 has 14 amino acids. The CDR3 loop is CASSIRDRGSPLHF. Here the CDR3 DNA reads TGTGCCAGTAGTATACGGGACAGGGGATCACCCCTCCACTTT.

This clonotype appeared a single time. The chain has TRBV9 and TRBJ1-2, with TRBD1 identical over 8 bases. Per the germline V gene, CDR1 is SGDLS and CDR2 is YYNGEE. This CDR3 has 16 amino acids. Trimming cost V 3 bases and J 3 bases; bases outside gene matches: 10. As DNA, the CDR3 is TGTGCCAGCAGCGGAATAAAGGACAGGGAGCACTATGGCTACACCTTC. Translation gives CASSGIKDREHYGYTF.

This chain uses TRBV11-2 with TRBJ2-1; D unresolved. Germline V gives CDR1 SGHAT, CDR2 FQNNGV. V lost 0 bases and J 10 bases, leaving 10 bases between the germline ends. The CDR3 is 13 amino acids. In DNA, the CDR3 is TGTGCCAGCAGCTTAGATGTAGTGGGGGAGCAGTTCTTC. The encoded protein is CASSLDVVGEQFF.

The chain has TRBV2 and TRBJ1-1, with 7 positions matching TRBD1. The junction had 7 bases not matched to a gene; V was cut back by 6 bases and J by 3 bases. This CDR3 is built from 14 residues. Germline-derived CDR1 and CDR2 are SNHLY and FYNNEI. The CDR3 DNA reads TGTGCCAGCAGGTATTACAGGGGCGACACTGAAGCTTTCTTT. It is translated as CASRYYRGDTEAFF.

This clonotype was seen more than once but under ten times. J is TRBJ1-2 and V is TRBV29-1; 7 bases align to TRBD1. This CDR3 region has 12 residues. V shed 3 bases and J 7 bases; nucleotides not matched to a gene: 5. Germline lookup yields CDR1 SQVTM and CDR2 ANQGSEA. The CDR3 DNA follows: TGCAGCGTTGACCCCCAGGGGGTTGGCTACACCTTC. Translated, it gives CSVDPQGVGYTF.

This clonotype occurred many times. The rearrangement links TRBV6-1 to TRBJ1-1; maybe TRBD1 (5 bases). Germline V gene lookup returns CDR1 MNHNS and CDR2 SASEGT. The CDR3 spans 12 residues. Deletions cut 7 bases from V and 2 bases from J, with 8 bases between. For the CDR3, the DNA is TGTGCCAGCACTCAGGGAAACACTGAAGCTTTCTTT. Translated, it gives CASTQGNTEAFF.

In this sample, this clonotype turned up a few times. The chain combines TRBV13 with TRBJ2-2, with 8 bases fitting TRBD1. The ends lost 3 bases at V and 3 bases at J; junction bases unmatched: 3. The CDR3 consists of 15 residues. In germline, CDR1 is PRHDT, CDR2 FYEKMQ (reference sequence). The chain's CDR3 is CASSLDRADTGELFF. CDR3 nucleotide sequence: TGTGCCAGCAGCTTGGACAGGGCGGACACCGGGGAGCTGTTTTTT. The whole variable domain, remainder taken from reference TRBV13 and TRBJ2-2, is AAGVIQSPRHLIKEKRETATLKCYPIPRHDTVYWYQQGPGQDPQFLISFYEKMQSDKGSIPDRFSAQQFSDYHSELNMSSLELGDSALYFCASSLDRADTGELFFGEGSRLTVL.

This clonotype has a single count. This chain connects TRBV9 to TRBJ1-6; 11 bases are shared with TRBD1. Unmatched junction bases numbered 5, after V lost 3 bases and J lost 9 bases. The CDR3 extends over 15 amino acids. Per germline, CDR1 SGDLS and CDR2 YYNGEE. As DNA, the CDR3 is TGTGCCAGCAGCGCAACCGGACAGGGGGCTTCACCCCTCCACTTT. Translation gives CASSATGQGASPLHF.

This clonotype was seen more than once but under ten times. This chain joins TRBV28 and TRBJ1-5, with D perhaps matching TRBD1 (6 bases). Deletions cut 2 bases from V and 7 bases from J, with 24 bases between. This CDR3 region has 18 residues. The V gene's germline CDR1 is MDHEN and CDR2 SYDVKM. The CDR3 sequence: CASSLGHGGGRALQPQHF. CDR3 in DNA: TGTGCCAGCAGTTTAGGACACGGAGGGGGAAGGGCCCTACAGCCCCAGCATTTT.

The V and J genes are TRBV2 and TRBJ1-5; 7 bases agree with TRBD1. Germline values: CDR1 SNHLY, CDR2 FYNNEI. V trimming: 0 bases; J trimming: 8 bases; junction bases outside the gene matches: 4. CDR3 length: 14 amino acids. The CDR3 coding sequence is TGTGCCAGCAGTGAAGCCACAGGGGTGGAGCCCCAGCATTTT. This sequence encodes CASSEATGVEPQHF.

This clonotype was counted only a few times. V gene TRBV12-3 or TRBV12-4 combines with J gene TRBJ1-2; no clear D. The V end lost 6 bases, the J end lost 6 bases, and 17 bases lay between the germline ends. This CDR3 contains 14 residues. DNA for the CDR3: TGTGCCAGCAGGAACGGAGGCTGGCGCCATGGCTACACCTTC. This encodes CASRNGGWRHGYTF.